This T cell receptor (beta chain) was sequenced for a study of control samples from healthy donors and cancer patients. Assay: immunoSEQ multiplex PCR; the TCRdb copy retains only in-frame clones and omits some. The sample shows about 170,000 clones, roughly nine tenths of them seen only once. The CDR3 length is 14 residues. Germline V gene lookup returns CDR1 SGHVS and CDR2 FQNEAQ. Trimming took 2 bases from V and 5 from J, leaving 9 bases between them. The chain carries TRBV7-8 and TRBJ1-4; D is perhaps TRBD1 (5 bases). Input material: blood. The receptor was isolated from a woman in her twenties or thirties in good health. Written as DNA, the CDR3 is TGTGCCAGCAGCTTAAAACAGGTCAATGAAAAACTGTTTTTT. This codes for CASSLKQVNEKLFF.